These T cell receptor beta chains were read from a single sample in a study of cytomegalovirus exposure and HLA in healthy donors. Only in-frame clones appear in the TCRdb table, and some are missing; sequencing was by immunoSEQ multiplex PCR. The table includes approximately 130,000 clones, over 70% detected once. The specimen sequenced was PBMCs. Receptors originate from a woman aged 40 to 49 in good health and CMV-seronegative. Each CDR3 is given with its conserved first and last residue. The D gene is left open where the match is weak. A clone size is listed for some rows: how often the clone was seen (once, few, many), or a class if it is expanded.

V	D	size	J	DNA	CDR3
TRBV30	TRBD1	-	TRBJ1-2	TGTGCCTGGAGTGCTCAGGACAGGGGGGGTCCTGGCTACACCTTC	CAWSAQDRGGPGYTF
TRBV19	-	-	TRBJ1-2	TGTGCCACCCACCCTTGGGACAAACAAATTAACTATGGCTACACCTTC	CATHPWDKQINYGYTF
TRBV2	-	few	TRBJ1-2	TGTGCCAGCCAAAAAAACAGGTCTCCCTATGGCTACACCTTC	CASQKNRSPYGYTF
TRBV13	TRBD1	-	TRBJ1-3	TGTGCCAGCAGCACAAACAGGGGGAGCTCTGGAAACACCATATATTTT	CASSTNRGSSGNTIYF
TRBV27	-	-	TRBJ1-6	TGTGCCACGAGTCTAAGCTCCTATAATTCACCCCTCCACTTT	CATSLSSYNSPLHF
TRBV14	TRBD1	-	TRBJ1-1	TGTGCCAGCAGCCGCCTGACAGGGAAAAACACTGAAGCTTTCTTT	CASSRLTGKNTEAFF
TRBV13	TRBD1	-	TRBJ1-1	TGTGCCAGCAGCTGGGGACAGGGGGCCACTGAAGCTTTCTTT	CASSWGQGATEAFF
TRBV5-1	-	-	TRBJ1-4	TGCGCCAGCAGCTCGGCAGGGGCGAATGAAAAACTGTTTTTT	CASSSAGANEKLFF
TRBV7-2	-	-	TRBJ2-2	TGTGCCAGCACTGTCAGGGGCGGCGGGGAGCTGTTTTTT	CASTVRGGGELFF
TRBV5-8	-	few	TRBJ2-6	TGTGCCAGCAGCTTAAAGGGGTCGAGCTCTGGGGCCAACGTCCTGACTTTC	CASSLKGSSSGANVLTF
TRBV18	TRBD1	-	TRBJ2-3	TGTGCCAGCTCACCTGACAGGGGCGGTGATACGCAGTATTTT	CASSPDRGGDTQYF
TRBV4-1	-	-	TRBJ1-2	TGCGCCAGCAGCCAAGTTGGGCGGGTTGATGGCTACACCTTC	CASSQVGRVDGYTF
TRBV29-1	TRBD2	-	TRBJ2-3	TGCAGCGGCGACAGCGGGGGGGCTCGAGGAGGGGGCACAGATACGCAGTATTTT	CSGDSGGARGGGTDTQYF
TRBV7-2	-	few	TRBJ1-3	TGTGCCAGCAGCTTAGCGAGTTCAAGCTCTGGAAACACCATATATTTT	CASSLASSSSGNTIYF
TRBV6-5	-	-	TRBJ1-5	TGTGCCAGCAGTTACGGGCCCCTTAGCAATCAGCCCCAGCATTTT	CASSYGPLSNQPQHF
TRBV6-5	-	-	TRBJ1-4	TGTGCCAGCAGACGGAATGGGGGGGCTAATGAAAAACTGTTTTTT	CASRRNGGANEKLFF
TRBV20-1	TRBD1	-	TRBJ1-2	TGCAGTGCTGGACAGGTCTATGGCTACACCTTC	CSAGQVYGYTF
TRBV19	-	-	TRBJ1-6	TGTGCCAGTAGTATCGGAGGCCGGGATTATTCACCCCTCCACTTT	CASSIGGRDYSPLHF
TRBV7-9	-	-	TRBJ1-1	TGTGCCAGCAGCTTAATTCCGACTGAAGCTTTCTTT	CASSLIPTEAFF
TRBV28	TRBD1	-	TRBJ2-7	TGTGCCAGCAGTTTGCCACAGGGGAATTCCTACGAGCAGTACTTC	CASSLPQGNSYEQYF
TRBV13	TRBD2	-	TRBJ2-5	TGTGCCAGCAGCTTGTCGACTAGCGGGGGGGCCGAGACCCAGTACTTC	CASSLSTSGGAETQYF
TRBV12-5	TRBD2	-	TRBJ2-2	TGTGCTAGTGGCACCACCGGGACTAGAAACACCGGGGAGCTGTTTTTT	CASGTTGTRNTGELFF
TRBV5-1	-	-	TRBJ1-3	TGCGCCAGCAGCCCCCCCAGGGATACAGGAAACACCATATATTTT	CASSPPRDTGNTIYF
TRBV2	TRBD1	-	TRBJ1-1	TGTGCCAGCAATGGACAGGGAAAGGGCACTGAAGCTTTCTTT	CASNGQGKGTEAFF
TRBV4-1	TRBD2	-	TRBJ2-1	TGCGCCAGCAGCCAAGTTGGACTAGCGGGGGATAAGGACGGATACAATGAGCAGTTCTTC	CASSQVGLAGDKDGYNEQFF
TRBV18	-	-	TRBJ1-2	TGTGCCAGCTCACCACCCACAGGTCCCGCTAACTATGGCTACACCTTC	CASSPPTGPANYGYTF
TRBV15	TRBD2	-	TRBJ2-1	TGTGCCACCAGCAGAGGGGGCAGCGGGGGGCACCAATACAATGAGCAGTTCTTC	CATSRGGSGGHQYNEQFF
TRBV4-3	-	-	TRBJ1-6	TGCGCATCCACCGAGGGCGCGGATTCACCCCTCCACTTT	CASTEGADSPLHF